What follows are 12 T cell receptor beta chains derived from one specimen sequenced in a study of shared clonotypes between healthy human individuals. Generated by immunoSEQ multiplex PCR, the TCRdb table keeps only in-frame clones and is missing some. This table has 450,000 to 500,000 clones, around 80% appearing once. Sequences were obtained from PBMCs. Receptor source: a woman in her 40s in good health. Some clones in this sample may be carry-over from other donors' samples.

The rearrangement joins TRBV30 to TRBJ1-1; D remains unclear. Looked up from germline, CDR1 is GTSNPN and CDR2 is SVGIG (reference sequence). The CDR3 is 13 residues long. V lost 3 bases to trimming and J lost 4 bases, with 12 bases between them. The DNA for the CDR3 is TGTGCCTGGAGGGCCCAGTTGAGCACTGAAGCTTTCTTT. This sequence encodes CAWRAQLSTEAFF.

The chain is built from TRBV10-3 and TRBJ2-5; no clear D gene. Looked up from germline, CDR1 is ENHRY and CDR2 is SYGVKD. The V end was cut by 10 bases, the J end by 5 bases, with 14 bases between. CDR3 length equals 12 residues. DNA for the CDR3: TGTGCCACCCAACGAGAGTCGGAGACCCAGTACTTC. The encoded protein is CATQRESETQYF.

The gene calls are TRBV4-1 and TRBJ1-4; the match to TRBD1 covers 7 bases. CDR3 length: 16 residues. Germline V CDR1 and CDR2: MGHRA, YSYEKL. The J segment lost 7 bases and the V segment lost 4 bases, leaving 12 bases of the junction unmatched. The CDR3 DNA reads as TGCGCCAGCAGCCCTAGACCTCAGGGGGTGGTTGAAAAACTGTTTTTT. Its protein product is CASSPRPQGVVEKLFF.

This clone was recorded once. The DNA is left out, because the CDR3 cannot be placed on it with certainty; the CDR3 is given as TCRdb lists it. The chain recombines TRBV28 with TRBJ1-1. Per the germline V gene, CDR1 is MDHEN and CDR2 is SYDVKM. The CDR3 is 19 amino acids in total, end residues counted. CDR3 amino acids: CASSSSDMTRGAQNTEAFF.

The table lists this clone with a few counts. The chain recombines TRBV5-4 with TRBJ2-5, with D tentatively TRBD2 (5 bases). CDR3 size: 16 residues. Trimming shortened V by 0 bases and J by 4 bases, and 16 bases separated the two germline ends. CDR1 is SGHNT, CDR2 YYREEE, per germline (reference sequence). The CDR3 here is CASSLAARGRGETQYF. In nucleotides, the CDR3 is TGTGCCAGCAGCTTGGCCGCTCGTGGGAGAGGAGAGACCCAGTACTTC. Drawing the rest from reference TRBV5-4 and TRBJ2-5, the complete variable domain is ETGVTQSPTHLIKTRGQQVTLRCSSQSGHNTVSWYQQALGQGPQFIFQYYREEENGRGNFPPRFSGLQFPNYSSELNVNALELDDSALYLCASSLAARGRGETQYFGPGTRLLVL.

V gene TRBV6-4 combines with J gene TRBJ1-1; 8 bases agree with TRBD1. V shed 6 bases, J shed 2 bases, and the junction held 2 bases outside the gene matches. This CDR3 contains 13 residues. The germline V gene has CDR1 MRHNA and CDR2 SNTAGT. The CDR3 DNA follows: TGTGCCAGCAGCAGGGGGCCTAACACTGAAGCTTTCTTT. Protein sequence: CASSRGPNTEAFF.

The CDR3 DNA follows: TGTGCCAGCAGTTTCCCCGGGACAGGGGGCTCCTGGGCCAAAAACATTCAGTACTTC. It specifies CASSFPGTGGSWAKNIQYF. The V and J genes are TRBV28 and TRBJ2-4, with 12 bases aligning to TRBD1. CDR1 MDHEN and CDR2 SYDVKM come from the germline V gene. V lost 3 bases to trimming and J lost 1 base; unmatched junction nucleotides: 10. This CDR3 comprises 19 residues.

The CDR3 protein is CASSLFTGRTEAFF. DNA for the CDR3: TGTGCCAGCAGCTTGTTTACAGGGCGCACTGAAGCTTTCTTT. The chain uses TRBV5-6 and TRBJ1-1, with D perhaps TRBD1 (6 bases). V lost 1 base to trimming and J lost 4 bases, with 11 bases between them. CDR1 SGHDT and CDR2 YYEEEE come from the germline V gene. The CDR3 has 14 residues. The complete variable domain, with remaining parts taken from reference TRBV5-6 and TRBJ1-1, reads DAGVTQSPTHLIKTRGQQVTLRCSPKSGHDTVSWYQQALGQGPQFIFQYYEEEERQRGNFPDRFSGHQFPNYSSELNVNALLLGDSALYLCASSLFTGRTEAFFGQGTRLTVV.

The chain has TRBV29-1 and TRBJ1-2; TRBD1 matches at 7 bases. The CDR3 sequence is 12 residues long. The germline gives CDR1 SQVTM, CDR2 ANQGSEA. The junction had 2 bases not matched to a gene; V was cut back by 5 bases and J by 2 bases. CDR3 DNA sequence: TGCAGCGTTTGGACAGGAAACTATGGCTACACCTTC. Its translation is CSVWTGNYGYTF.

V usage is TRBV6-6 and J usage is TRBJ2-1; 8 bases fit TRBD2. Germline CDR1 reads MNHNY; CDR2 reads SVGAGI (reference sequence). V gave up 5 bases and J gave up 5 bases; unmatched junction bases: 8. The CDR3 runs to 15 residues. CDR3 bases: TGTGCCAGCAGTCCCAGCGGGAGATCCCACAATGAGCAGTTCTTC. As protein: CASSPSGRSHNEQFF.

The chain joins TRBV13 to TRBJ1-2; 10 nucleotides agree with TRBD1. Germline V gene sequence: CDR1 PRHDT, CDR2 FYEKMQ (reference sequence). Germline trimming cut 0 bases from V and 4 bases from J; bases unmatched to any gene: 5. The length of the CDR3 is 16 residues. The CDR3: CASSLGDRGRVYGYTF. Written as DNA, the CDR3 is TGTGCCAGCAGCTTAGGAGACAGGGGGCGCGTCTATGGCTACACCTTC.

About this clone itself: A read error may be the cause here, since a much bigger clone is one base away. This sample also contains other DNA sequences that code for the same CDR3. The chain is built from TRBV2 and TRBJ2-5; D gene uncertain. Trimming pared 3 bases from V and 5 bases from J, leaving 10 bases between. CDR3 size: 13 residues. Germline-derived CDR1 and CDR2 are SNHLY and FYNNEI. CDR3 loop: CASSEADGETQYF. The DNA of the CDR3 is TGTGCCAGCAGTGAGGCGGACGGGGAGACCCAGTACTTC.